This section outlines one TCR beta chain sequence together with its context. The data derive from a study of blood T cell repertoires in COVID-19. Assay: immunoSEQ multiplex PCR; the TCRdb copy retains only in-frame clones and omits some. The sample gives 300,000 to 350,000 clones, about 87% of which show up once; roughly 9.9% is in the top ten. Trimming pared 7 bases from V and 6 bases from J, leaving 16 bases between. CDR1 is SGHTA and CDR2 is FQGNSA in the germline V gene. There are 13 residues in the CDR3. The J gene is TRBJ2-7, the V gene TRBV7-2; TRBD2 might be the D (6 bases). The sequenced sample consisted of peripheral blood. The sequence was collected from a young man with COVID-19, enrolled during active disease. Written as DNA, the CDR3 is TGTGCCAGCAACGTAGGGCAGGGAGGCGAGCAGTACTTC. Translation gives CASNVGQGGEQYF.